Following are 12 T cell receptor beta chains from one sample sequenced in a study of T cell repertoires in cytomegalovirus infection. TCRdb independently ran MiXCR on the reads; one entry per CDR3 protein. The data hold more than 500,000 distinct CDR3 sequences, with 16% observed a single time. Input material: CD8+ T cells from PBMCs. The source is a human donor in good health (CMV status not recorded). Some clones in this sample may be carry-over from other donors' samples.

This clonotype was detected a few times. The V and J genes are TRBV29-1 and TRBJ2-7, with TRBD1 matching 12 bases. The CDR3 consists of 17 residues. V shed 6 bases, J shed 2 bases, and the junction held 14 bases outside the gene matches. CDR1 and CDR2 (germline): SQVTM, ANQGSEA. The chain's CDR3 is CSVDPGQGASTPYEQYF. The CDR3 coding sequence is TGCAGCGTGGATCCGGGACAGGGGGCTTCCACCCCCTACGAGCAGTACTTC.

This clonotype was seen ten or more times. One end of the junction varies from germline; a read error may be responsible. Written as DNA, the CDR3 is TGTACCAGCAGTTTGGGGACAGGGGCTCGCAGGGGTCAGCCCCAGCATTTT. It yields the protein CTSSLGTGARRGQPQHF. The chain links TRBV28 to TRBJ1-5; 10 bases fit TRBD1. In germline, CDR1 is MDHEN, CDR2 SYDVKM. The CDR3 contains 17 residues.

The V call is TRBV5-1, the J call TRBJ2-1, with D perhaps TRBD1 or TRBD2 (6 bases each). The CDR3 covers 15 residues. Germline V gene data show CDR1 as SGHRS and CDR2 as YFSETQ. V was shortened by 2 bases and J by 4 bases, with 13 bases between the two germline ends. The CDR3, as DNA: TGCGCCAGCAGCTTTGGAGGGGGGCCTTACAATGAGCAGTTCTTC. Protein product: CASSFGGGPYNEQFF.

This clonotype was seen ten or more times. J is TRBJ2-3 and V is TRBV11-2; 10 nucleotides align to TRBD2. The CDR3 is made up of 16 amino acids. CDR1 is SGHAT, CDR2 FQNNGV, per germline. Unmatched junction bases numbered 10, after V lost 7 bases and J lost 3 bases. In DNA, the CDR3 is TGTGCCAGCAACCTTAATCTAGCGGGAGTTACAGATACGCAGTATTTT. As protein: CASNLNLAGVTDTQYF.

V and J are TRBV28 and TRBJ1-2, with 9 nucleotides matching TRBD1. In germline, CDR1 is MDHEN, CDR2 SYDVKM. The CDR3 extends over 15 amino acids. V dropped 8 bases and J dropped 4; count of bases not matched to a gene: 11. The DNA of the CDR3 is TGTGCCAGCCGGAAACAGGGGGCCTCGTTCTATGGCTACACCTTC. Translating gives CASRKQGASFYGYTF.

V and J are TRBV9 and TRBJ1-2; 7 bases align to TRBD1. Germline CDR1 reads SGDLS; CDR2 reads YYNGEE. This CDR3 spans 15 amino acids. The V and J ends lost 0 bases and 5 bases, in that order; junction bases with no gene match: 7. The CDR3 region has the DNA TGTGCCAGCAGCGTAGCTGGCAGGGGGATGTATGGCTACACCTTC. Translated, it gives CASSVAGRGMYGYTF.

Details on this clonotype: Compared with germline, one end of the junction differs, possibly owing to a read error. The CDR3 DNA sequence: TGTGCCAGCAGTGACTCCTCGAATGGCTACACCTTC. This translates into CASSDSSNGYTF. The chain links TRBV6-6 to TRBJ1-2, with no clear D. Germline CDR1 is MNHNY and CDR2 is SVGAGI (reference sequence). This CDR3 contains 12 residues.

About this clonotype itself: A read error may be the cause here, since a much bigger clone is one base away. No conserved phenylalanine or tryptophan ends this CDR3, so it is likely a read error. The chain couples TRBV25-1 to TRBJ1-2; 7 bases agree with TRBD1. This CDR3 spans 14 amino acids. V shed 6 bases, J shed 4 bases, and the junction held 8 bases outside the gene matches. Germline CDR1 is MGHDK and CDR2 is SYGVNS. The CDR3 reads CASSQGGRSYGYTV. Here the CDR3 DNA reads TGTGCCAGCAGCCAAGGGGGCCGGAGCTATGGCTACACCGTC.

Ten or more counts support this clonotype. The rearrangement joins TRBV27 to TRBJ1-1; 7 positions match TRBD1. Losses at the gene ends were 5 bases for V and 1 base for J; bases not matched to a gene: 13. The CDR3 loop spans 17 amino acids. Germline V lookup: CDR1 MNHEY, CDR2 SMNVEV (reference sequence). CDR3 in amino acids: CASSTHTGTERNTEAFF. In nucleotides, the CDR3 is TGTGCCAGCAGTACGCATACCGGGACAGAAAGGAACACTGAAGCTTTCTTT.

This clonotype turned up a few times. V usage is TRBV5-6 and J usage is TRBJ2-6, with 11 bases aligning to TRBD1. Germline trimming cut 6 bases from V and 2 bases from J; bases unmatched to any gene: 10. CDR3 size: 18 residues. CDR1 and CDR2 (germline): SGHDT, YYEEEE. Written as DNA, the CDR3 is TGTGCCAGCACCCCCCGGGACAGGGGGTTTCCTGGGGCCAACGTCCTGACTTTC. It codes for CASTPRDRGFPGANVLTF.

This clonotype has ten or more counts. The J gene is TRBJ1-5, the V gene TRBV6-1, with D tentatively TRBD1 (5 bases). Germline loops: CDR1 MNHNS, CDR2 SASEGT. Trimming shortened V by 6 bases and J by 5 bases, and 20 bases separated the two germline ends. This CDR3 region has 16 residues. The DNA of the CDR3 is TGTGCCAGCAGGTCGGTGTTCTCGGGGGGTGATCAGCCCCAGCATTTT. This gives the protein CASRSVFSGGDQPQHF.

This clonotype was detected only a few times. The J gene is TRBJ1-5, the V gene TRBV4-1; D possibly corresponds to TRBD1 (6 bases). Per germline, CDR1 MGHRA and CDR2 YSYEKL. The V end lost 0 bases, the J end lost 4 bases, and 13 bases lay between the germline ends. The CDR3 is 16 amino acids. The CDR3 region has the DNA TGCGCCAGCAGCCAAGAGCCACAGGGTTGGAATCAGCCCCAGCATTTT. Translating gives CASSQEPQGWNQPQHF.